These 17 T cell receptor beta chains originate from one sample sequenced in a study of preoperative IRX-2 immunotherapy in early breast cancer. The protocol was immunoSEQ multiplex PCR, while the TCRdb copy is restricted to in-frame clones and leaves out a portion. The table has around 38,000 clones, 70% to 85% seen once; the top ten hold 0.95% to 1.5%. Treatment here: preoperative locoregional IRX-2 cytokine immunotherapy. The source was tumor tissue, collected after IRX-2 immunotherapy. These receptors came from a human donor with breast cancer.

This sequence joins TRBV28 and TRBJ1-3; a weak D match, TRBD1 (6 bases). This CDR3 spans 13 amino acids. CDR1 is MDHEN, CDR2 SYDVKM, per germline. V gave up 7 bases and J gave up 7 bases, with 14 bases separating them. CDR3 sequence reads: CASTVGGRNTIYF. The CDR3 DNA is TGTGCCAGCACGGTCGGGGGGCGGAACACCATATATTTT.

This clone has just a few counts. CDR3: CASSPFNVVNEQFF. The CDR3 DNA reads as TGTGCCAGCAGCCCGTTCAACGTAGTGAATGAGCAGTTCTTC. The rearrangement links TRBV6-8 to TRBJ2-1; no clear D gene. The germline gives CDR1 MNHGY, CDR2 SAAAGT. The length of the CDR3 is 14 residues. V was clipped by 6 bases and J by 7 bases, with 16 bases between them.

By proportion, this clone is medium-sized. V is TRBV19 and J is TRBJ2-1; D gene unclear. This CDR3 contains 13 residues. The germline gives CDR1 LNHDA, CDR2 SQIVND (reference sequence). Trimming left V 6 bases short and J 4 bases short, with 10 bases between. The CDR3 is CASSTKSYNEQFF. The CDR3, as DNA: TGTGCCAGTAGCACGAAGTCGTACAATGAGCAGTTCTTC.

The V call is TRBV19, the J call TRBJ1-6; 10 bases line up with TRBD1. Trimming removed 4 bases from V and 10 bases from J; junction bases left unmatched: 4. Germline V gene lookup returns CDR1 LNHDA and CDR2 SQIVND (reference sequence). The CDR3 sequence is 14 residues long. The CDR3 coding sequence is TGTGCCAGTAGTAGGGACAGGGGCCCCTCACCCCTCCACTTT. Translation: CASSRDRGPSPLHF.

J is TRBJ2-1 and V is TRBV19; the D gene is possibly TRBD1 (5 bases). Germline assignment: CDR1 LNHDA and CDR2 SQIVND (reference sequence). V was shortened by 8 bases and J by 7 bases, with 12 bases between the two germline ends. The CDR3 extends over 12 amino acids. The CDR3 reads CASGEQVNEQFF. The DNA for the CDR3 is TGTGCCAGTGGAGAACAGGTTAATGAGCAGTTCTTC.

The chain employs TRBV19 and TRBJ2-7; the D gene is possibly TRBD1 (7 bases). V was shortened by 10 bases and J by 5 bases, with 21 bases between the two germline ends. Germline V lookup: CDR1 LNHDA, CDR2 SQIVND (reference sequence). CDR3 length: 14 amino acids. The CDR3 loop is CATRISGGKNEQYF. The CDR3 nucleotides are TGTGCCACACGGATTTCAGGGGGGAAGAACGAGCAGTACTTC.

This clone was recorded once. This sequence joins TRBV6-8 and TRBJ1-4, with 8 bases matching TRBD1. This CDR3 contains 14 residues. Germline CDR1 is MNHGY and CDR2 is SAAAGT. J gave up 5 bases and V 6 bases, and 5 bases lay outside the gene matches. This chain's CDR3 is CASRAGTGNEKLFF. The CDR3 DNA reads TGTGCCAGCAGGGCCGGGACAGGAAATGAAAAACTGTTTTTT.

The chain joins TRBV5-1 to TRBJ1-1, with no clear D. Germline lookup yields CDR1 SGHRS and CDR2 YFSETQ. The CDR3 totals 16 residues. The ends were cut back, 3 bases at V and 5 bases at J, with 20 bases in the middle. The CDR3 nucleotides read TGCGCCAGCAGCTCCGAACCCGGTGGTGGGGATACTGAAGCTTTCTTT. Encoded protein: CASSSEPGGGDTEAFF.

This chain joins TRBV6-8 and TRBJ1-1; 7 bases match TRBD1. This CDR3 is 13 amino acids long. Germline CDR1 is MNHGY and CDR2 is SAAAGT. With V trimmed by 5 bases and J by 8 bases, 8 bases remained unmatched. The CDR3 region is CASSGRQGGEAFF. The CDR3 bases are TGTGCCAGCAGTGGTCGACAGGGAGGGGAAGCTTTCTTT.

J is TRBJ2-5 and V is TRBV11-3, with D maybe TRBD1 (6 bases). Trimming stripped 3 bases from V and 1 base from J, with 9 bases between. This CDR3 is built from 14 residues. Germline loops: CDR1 SGHNT, CDR2 YENEEA. The CDR3: CASSLGDTQETQYF. CDR3 nucleotides: TGTGCCAGCAGCTTGGGGGACACCCAAGAGACCCAGTACTTC.

The J gene is TRBJ2-7, the V gene TRBV13, with 7 bases identical to TRBD1. Germline V CDR1 and CDR2: PRHDT, FYEKMQ (reference sequence). Unmatched junction bases numbered 2, after V lost 0 bases and J lost 0 bases. The CDR3 covers 15 residues. The CDR3 DNA follows: TGTGCCAGCAGCTTAGGGACAGGGACCTCCTACGAGCAGTACTTC. Translating gives CASSLGTGTSYEQYF.

The chain combines TRBV11-3 with TRBJ2-1; tentative D call: TRBD2 (6 bases). Trimming removed 5 bases from V and 4 bases from J, with 12 bases in between. Germline loops: CDR1 SGHNT, CDR2 YENEEA. The CDR3 contains 14 residues. This CDR3 reads CASSQGGSYNEQFF. The CDR3 nucleotides are TGTGCCAGCAGCCAAGGAGGGAGTTACAATGAGCAGTTCTTC.

Details on this clone: Other DNA sequences in the same sample also yield this CDR3. Here the CDR3 reads CASSAGGVSYNEQFF. CDR3 in DNA: TGCGCCAGCAGTGCAGGCGGGGTCTCCTACAATGAGCAGTTCTTC. The V and J genes are TRBV10-1 and TRBJ2-1; the D gene is possibly TRBD2 (6 bases). V was cut by 4 bases and J by 0 bases, with 10 bases left in between. The CDR3 extends over 15 amino acids. The germline V gene encodes CDR1 WNHNN and CDR2 SYGVQD (reference sequence).

The chain joins TRBV19 to TRBJ1-6; D may be TRBD1 (6 bases). Germline-derived CDR1 and CDR2 are LNHDA and SQIVND (reference sequence). The V end was cut by 6 bases, the J end by 7 bases, with 16 bases between. This CDR3 has 15 residues. CDR3 DNA: TGTGCCAGTAGACCCGACAGGAGCATCAATTCACCCCTCCACTTT. Its translation: CASRPDRSINSPLHF.

The rearrangement joins TRBV7-1 to TRBJ2-7, with 7 bases aligning to TRBD2. TRBV7-1 belongs to the ORF category, with a function that is uncertain. This CDR3 comprises 15 residues. Losses at the gene ends were 5 bases for V and 2 bases for J; bases not matched to a gene: 9. Written as DNA, the CDR3 is TGTGCCAGCAGCACACCACTAGCGTCAGCCTACGAGCAGTACTTC. Translating it yields CASSTPLASAYEQYF.

The V call is TRBV28, the J call TRBJ1-3; no firm D call. V lost 1 base to trimming and J lost 3 bases, with 16 bases between them. This CDR3 spans 17 amino acids. CDR1 and CDR2 from the germline V gene are MDHEN and SYDVKM. The CDR3, as DNA: TGTGCCAGCAGTTTATTTCCTCAGACCCGGGGTGGAAACACCATATATTTT. Translation: CASSLFPQTRGGNTIYF.

The chain has TRBV7-6 and TRBJ1-2, with TRBD1 identical over 7 bases. The germline gives CDR1 SGHVS, CDR2 FNYEAQ. There are 15 residues in the CDR3. Trimming removed 5 bases from V and 3 bases from J; junction bases left unmatched: 9. Written as DNA, the CDR3 is TGTGCCAGCAGCACCCGACAGGGATTAGACTATGGCTACACCTTC. Amino acid sequence: CASSTRQGLDYGYTF. Filled out from reference TRBV7-6 and TRBJ1-2, the complete variable domain reads GAGVSQSPRYKVTKRGQDVALRCDPISGHVSLYWYRQALGQGPEFLTYFNYEAQQDKSGLPNDRFSAERPEGSISTLTIQRTEQRDSAMYRCASSTRQGLDYGYTFGSGTRLTVV.